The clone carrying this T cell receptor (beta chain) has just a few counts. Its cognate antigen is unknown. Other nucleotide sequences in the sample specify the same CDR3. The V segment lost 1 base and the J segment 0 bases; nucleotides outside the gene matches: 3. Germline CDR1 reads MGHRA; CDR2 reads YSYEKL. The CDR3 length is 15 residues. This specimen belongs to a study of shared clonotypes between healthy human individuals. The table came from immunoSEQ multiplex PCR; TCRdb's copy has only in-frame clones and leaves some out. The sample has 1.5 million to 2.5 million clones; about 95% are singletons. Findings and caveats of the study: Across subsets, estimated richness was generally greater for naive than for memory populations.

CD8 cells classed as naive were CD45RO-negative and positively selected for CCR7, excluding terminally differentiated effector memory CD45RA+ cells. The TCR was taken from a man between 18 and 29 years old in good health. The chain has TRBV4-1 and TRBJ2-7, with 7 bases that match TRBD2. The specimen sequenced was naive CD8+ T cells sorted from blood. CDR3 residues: CASSQVAGSSYEQYF. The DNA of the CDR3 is TGCGCCAGCAGCCAAGTAGCGGGCAGCTCCTACGAGCAGTACTTC.